This T cell receptor beta chain comes out of a study of blood T cell repertoires in COVID-19 (TCRdb year 2020). With respect to the entire study: Collaborator samples came from the United States, Italy and Spain and covered acute and convalescent phases of COVID-19. The material from the prospective study consisted of cDNA or gDNA derived from T cells, B-cell-depleted T cells, or PBMCs. Deeply sampled blood TCRbeta repertoires from subjects exposed to, actively infected with, or recovered from COVID-19 were included in the dataset. The repertoires were released in a freely available public database meant as a resource for research on the immune response to SARS-CoV-2. Samples were obtained from the ongoing ImmuneRACE study (first 160 participants) and from some 1,300 subjects provided by 6 global collaborators. Nearly every sample came with metadata listing a de-identified subject ID, COVID-19 status, age in years and sex. Where HLA class I and class II types were available, the types were taken from metadata supplied by the sample provider, not from assay-based typing. Study-wide conclusions, independent of this receptor: The amount of clinical and demographic metadata varied by source and participant and was provided uncurated.

TCRbeta CDR3 regions were amplified from genomic DNA by means of the immunoSEQ Assay, a bias-controlled multiplex PCR. As for how the authors treated the data: The number of nucleated cells in each sample was estimated from the amplification of reference gene primers within the assay. To quantify the absolute abundance of each unique TCRbeta CDR3 rearrangement, sequence reads were collapsed and filtered. For each sample, productive Simpson clonality was calculated by taking the square root of Simpson's diversity index across productive rearrangements. The source is immuneACCESS, and TCRdb retained only in-frame sequences with V and J called. Part of the clones is not carried over; for the studies checked, unresolved V genes explain less than half of this, and the remainder is unexplained. Clone size and the V and J calls come from that table; the DNA yielded D and trimming. The sample records about 130,000 clones, 75% to 90% of which are singletons. The ten largest clones represent about 17% of the sample.

CDR3 length: 14 amino acids, cysteine to phenylalanine. Of all the DNA, just the CDR3 is kept, 42 bases in frame from base 1. Taken from the germline V gene, the CDR1 and CDR2 loops are MGHRA and YSYEKL. Clipping removes 7 bases from V and 4 bases from J, with 8 as the unmatched junction base count. Of note for this clone: Its cognate antigen has yet to be identified. Per-base qualities were not stored, and no clone one base away is much larger.

Whole blood was collected in K2EDTA tubes by collaborating institutions according to the institutions' own protocols. For TCRbeta analysis, collaborators shipped samples in one of three forms: frozen whole blood, isolated PBMCs, or DNA extracted from either of those sample types. The rearrangement combines TRBV4-1 with TRBJ1-2; 8 central bases correspond to TRBD1. This sequence was found in a man aged 45-65 years with active or convalescent COVID-19. Sequencing was done on a sample of peripheral blood. The sequenced DNA: TGCGCCAGCACCCGGGACAGGTTATCCTATGGCTACACCTTC. Its protein is CASTRDRLSYGYTF.